This note documents a single T cell receptor (beta chain) sequence. Its antigen is not known. Healthy bone marrow donors made up the donor group. The length of the CDR3 is 17 residues. Per the germline V gene, CDR1 is KGHSH and CDR2 is LQKENI. V trimming: 1 base; J trimming: 9 bases; junction bases outside the gene matches: 15. The data originate from a study of cytomegalovirus exposure and HLA in healthy donors. Points from the study as a whole: Later analysis placed DRB1 highest and HLA-C lowest in TCR association rates, which differed by HLA locus.

13 Jbeta primers and 60 Vbeta primers were used for the PCR. Produced via immunoSEQ multiplex PCR; TCRdb's table is partial and in-frame only. This sample has 210,000 or so clones, with about 75% found just once. Sequenced input: PBMCs. The sequence was collected from a man aged 18 to 35 in good health and CMV-seronegative. This rearrangement joins TRBV18 to TRBJ2-1, with TRBD1 matching over 7 bases. DNA of the CDR3: TGTGCCAGCTCACCACGCCAAATCGGAGGACAGGCGGGTGAGCAGTTCTTC. Encoded protein: CASSPRQIGGQAGEQFF.